The 23 T cell receptor beta chains reported below all come from one sample, sequenced in a study of beta chain features in type 1 diabetes. cDNA synthesis used the whole RNA isolate, giving expressed TCRB sequences. TCRdb keeps only in-frame clones here, not all; method: immunoSEQ multiplex PCR. Of roughly 300,000 clones listed, around 15% are singletons. The sequenced material came from central memory CD4+ T cells from blood. The source of these receptors is a man under 40 in good health.

This sequence joins TRBV19 and TRBJ1-1; TRBD1 might be the D (5 bases). CDR1 and CDR2 (germline): LNHDA, SQIVND (reference sequence). The CDR3 is made up of 12 amino acids. This CDR3 is CGTGPGGTEAFF. CDR3 in DNA: TGTGGTACAGGACCGGGGGGCACTGAAGCTTTCTTT.

V is TRBV6-1 and J is TRBJ2-5; no clear D gene. Between the trimmed V and J ends, which lost 6 bases and 0 bases, there was a span of 2 bases. The CDR3 is 11 residues long. Germline V gives CDR1 MNHNS, CDR2 SASEGT. CDR3 in DNA: TGTGCCAGCAGCTACCAAGAGACCCAGTACTTC. It yields the protein CASSYQETQYF.

In this sample, this clone turned up a few times. The V call is TRBV5-1, the J call TRBJ2-3; D may correspond to TRBD1 or TRBD2 (5 bases each). This CDR3 has 15 residues. The V gene lost 5 bases and the J gene lost 1 base, with 14 bases spanning the gap. The germline CDR1 and CDR2 sequences are SGHRS and YFSETQ. In nucleotides, the CDR3 is TGCGCCAGCAGTTCTGGCCGGGGACGCACAGATACGCAGTATTTT. Translation gives CASSSGRGRTDTQYF.

This rearrangement joins TRBV5-1 to TRBJ1-4, with D perhaps matching TRBD1 (5 bases). This CDR3 is 15 amino acids long. V lost 4 bases and J lost 7, with 17 bases in between. Germline loops: CDR1 SGHRS, CDR2 YFSETQ. The CDR3 coding sequence is TGCGCCAGCAGCCCTTTAGGGAAGGGGAGTGAAAAACTGTTTTTT. This sequence encodes CASSPLGKGSEKLFF.

The rearrangement uses TRBV7-8 and TRBJ1-2; the match to TRBD1 covers 7 bases. Germline loops: CDR1 SGHVS, CDR2 FQNEAQ. The V and J ends lost 5 bases and 6 bases, in that order; junction bases with no gene match: 12. The CDR3 contains 15 residues. CDR3 in amino acids: CASSEDRAGKNGYTF. The CDR3 DNA reads TGTGCCAGCAGCGAAGACAGGGCAGGCAAGAATGGCTACACCTTC.

V usage is TRBV2 and J usage is TRBJ2-7, with TRBD2 as a possible D gene (5 bases). Germline lookup yields CDR1 SNHLY and CDR2 FYNNEI. V lost 4 bases, J lost 2 bases, and 12 bases lay in between. This CDR3 is built from 14 residues. The DNA for the CDR3 is TGTGCCAGCAGTGGGGGAGCCATACCCTACGAGCAGTACTTC. Protein sequence: CASSGGAIPYEQYF.

The chain links TRBV7-3 to TRBJ2-3, with TRBD1 matching 8 bases. The V gene's germline CDR1 is SGHTA and CDR2 FQGTGA. The ends lost 5 bases at V and 7 bases at J; junction bases unmatched: 5. CDR3 length: 13 residues. CDR3 in amino acids: CASSKDRGNTQYF. The CDR3 region has the DNA TGTGCCAGCAGCAAAGACAGGGGTAATACGCAGTATTTT.

This clone showed up just a few times. The V gene is TRBV11-2, the J gene TRBJ2-4; the match to TRBD1 covers 11 bases. The germline V gene has CDR1 SGHAT and CDR2 FQNNGV. The V and J ends lost 5 bases and 5 bases, in that order; junction bases with no gene match: 5. The CDR3 contains 15 residues. The CDR3 nucleotides are TGTGCCAGCAGCCGGGACAGGGGGAGAGAAAACATTCAGTACTTC. Its translation: CASSRDRGRENIQYF.

A few counts support this clone. The chain combines TRBV30 with TRBJ1-1; no clear D. The CDR3 has 12 residues. The germline gives CDR1 GTSNPN, CDR2 SVGIG (reference sequence). V gave up 2 bases and J gave up 4 bases, with 8 bases separating them. CDR3 in amino acids: CAWSLGSTEAFF. For the CDR3, the DNA is TGTGCCTGGAGTCTAGGAAGCACTGAAGCTTTCTTT.

The chain combines TRBV7-2 with TRBJ1-2, with D possibly matching TRBD1 (5 bases). The CDR3 spans 15 residues. Germline-derived CDR1 and CDR2 are SGHTA and FQGNSA. Trimming took off 1 base at V and 4 bases at J, with 13 bases between the two ends. The chain's CDR3 is CASSLDRPGFYGYTF. CDR3 in DNA: TGTGCCAGCAGCTTAGACAGGCCAGGCTTCTATGGCTACACCTTC.

To note about this clone: It differs at one base from a far larger clone, so likely a read error. Other DNA sequences from this sample encode an identical CDR3 as well. The chain recombines TRBV7-2 with TRBJ2-1; D is uncertain. Germline values: CDR1 SGHTA, CDR2 FQGNSA. The ends were cut back, 5 bases at V and 6 bases at J, with 11 bases in the middle. The CDR3 consists of 13 residues. The CDR3 region is CASSHGAVNEQFF. The CDR3 DNA is TGTGCCAGCAGCCACGGAGCTGTCAATGAGCAGTTCTTC. The full variable domain, with the rest looked up from reference TRBV7-2 and TRBJ2-1, is GAGVSQSPSNKVTEKGKDVELRCDPISGHTALYWYRQSLGQGLEFLIYFQGNSAPDKSGLPSDRFSAERTGGSVSTLTIQRTQQEDSAVYLCASSHGAVNEQFFGPGTRLTVL.

The V gene is TRBV7-9, the J gene TRBJ1-4, with unresolved D. V was clipped by 5 bases and J by 7 bases, with 11 bases between them. Per germline, CDR1 SEHNR and CDR2 FQNEAQ (reference sequence). The CDR3 runs to 13 residues. CDR3 bases: TGTGCCAGCAGCCCGGGCCGCCTTGAAAAACTGTTTTTT. It is translated as CASSPGRLEKLFF.

The genes are TRBV7-2 and TRBJ2-5, with D maybe TRBD2 (5 bases). The length of the CDR3 is 11 residues. The V gene lost 6 bases and the J gene lost 7 bases, with 9 bases spanning the gap. CDR1 is SGHTA, CDR2 FQGNSA, per germline. The CDR3 DNA reads as TGTGCCAGCAGGGATGAGGGGACCCAGTACTTC. This encodes CASRDEGTQYF.

V and J are TRBV4-3 and TRBJ2-3; D possibly uses TRBD1 or TRBD2 (5 bases each). V was cut by 4 bases and J by 6 bases, with 14 bases left in between. This CDR3 contains 14 residues. In germline, CDR1 is LGHNA, CDR2 YSLEER. The CDR3 DNA is TGCGCCAGCAGCCTGGGGCCCGGGGAGGATACGCAGTATTTT. As protein: CASSLGPGEDTQYF.

This chain connects TRBV9 to TRBJ2-1; TRBD2 matches at 8 bases. There are 16 residues in the CDR3. J was trimmed by 7 bases and V by 4 bases; bases with no gene match: 13. CDR1 and CDR2 from the germline V gene are SGDLS and YYNGEE. CDR3 coding DNA: TGTGCCAGCAGCAGGGCTAGCGGGCGCGCCGAGAATGAGCAGTTCTTC. It specifies CASSRASGRAENEQFF.

This chain connects TRBV5-1 to TRBJ2-5, with no clear D. The end of the DNA fits TRBJ2-7 better, so the J call may be wrong. The CDR3 runs 14 residues. Germline V gene data show CDR1 as SGHRS and CDR2 as YFSETQ. CDR3 in amino acids: CASSTGSQSYEQYF. In nucleotides, the CDR3 is TGCGCCAGCAGTACCGGGTCTCAATCCTACGAGCAGTACTTC.

This clone was seen a few times. This chain joins TRBV27 and TRBJ1-2; D not certain. V lost 2 bases to trimming and J lost 0 bases, with 10 bases between them. Germline CDR1 MNHEY, CDR2 SMNVEV (reference sequence). CDR3 length: 15 residues. CDR3 nucleotides: TGTGCCAGCAGTTTAGACATCGGAGCTAACTATGGCTACACCTTC. This codes for CASSLDIGANYGYTF.

This clone showed up just a few times. V and J are TRBV7-8 and TRBJ2-1; 8 nucleotides agree with TRBD2. V lost 7 bases and J lost 6; bases outside the gene matches: 8. This CDR3 is 14 amino acids long. CDR1 and CDR2 (germline): SGHVS, FQNEAQ. Here the CDR3 reads CASKSRGGSNEQFF. CDR3 DNA sequence: TGTGCCAGCAAGTCTCGCGGGGGGTCCAATGAGCAGTTCTTC.

V and J are TRBV4-2 and TRBJ2-5, with 8 bases identical to TRBD2. In germline, CDR1 is LGHNA, CDR2 YNFKEQ. The CDR3 sequence is 15 residues long. J lost 2 bases, V lost 4 bases, and 6 bases had no gene match. DNA of the CDR3: TGTGCCAGCAGCCTCCTAGCGGGTATTCAAGAGACCCAGTACTTC. Protein product: CASSLLAGIQETQYF.

The table lists this clone with a few counts. The J gene is TRBJ2-7, the V gene TRBV18; D is undetermined. The CDR3 sequence is 14 residues long. CDR1 is KGHSH, CDR2 LQKENI, per germline. Deletions cut 0 bases from V and 6 bases from J, with 12 bases between. CDR3 sequence reads: CASSPPGLRGEQYF. CDR3 sequence (DNA): TGTGCCAGCTCACCACCGGGTTTGCGAGGCGAGCAGTACTTC.

This clone was recorded a few times. The V call is TRBV27, the J call TRBJ2-2, with D perhaps matching TRBD1 (6 bases). Trimming removed 0 bases at V and 1 base at J, with 12 bases between. The CDR3 totals 17 residues. Germline V gives CDR1 MNHEY, CDR2 SMNVEV (reference sequence). This chain's CDR3 is CASSLSAGTQNTGELFF. The CDR3 bases are TGTGCCAGCAGTTTATCGGCCGGGACACAGAACACCGGGGAGCTGTTTTTT.

Turning to this clone: This sample also contains other DNA sequences that code for the same CDR3. The V and J genes are TRBV6-1 and TRBJ1-2, with D perhaps TRBD1 (5 bases). Trimming stripped 1 base from V and 2 bases from J, with 8 bases between. This CDR3 region has 14 residues. Per germline, CDR1 MNHNS and CDR2 SASEGT. CDR3 sequence reads: CASSEGRGNYGYTF. The CDR3 DNA is TGTGCCAGCAGTGAAGGTCGGGGGAACTATGGCTACACCTTC.

The CDR3 is CAWSKQGATNEKLFF. CDR3 in DNA: TGTGCCTGGAGCAAACAGGGGGCAACTAATGAAAAACTGTTTTTT. This chain links TRBV30 with TRBJ1-4, with 8 bases identical to TRBD1. The CDR3 totals 15 residues. The ends lost 3 bases at V and 0 bases at J; junction bases unmatched: 3. Germline V CDR1 and CDR2: GTSNPN, SVGIG (reference sequence).